This TCR beta chain was sequenced during a study of early stage breast cancer tumors. About the study: About 70% of the 16 invasive tumors were ER+, PR+ and HER2-.

Trimming pared 2 bases from V and 7 bases from J, leaving 9 bases between. This CDR3 has 12 amino acids. Germline loops: CDR1 SGHAT, CDR2 FQNNGV. TCRdb's table, derived via immunoSEQ multiplex PCR, lists solely in-frame clones and lacks some. The profile shows some 30,000 clones, roughly 86% of them singletons. V and J are TRBV11-2 and TRBJ2-7, with D perhaps matching TRBD2 (5 bases). The clonotype originates from a person in their fifties or sixties with breast cancer. Material: blood. The CDR3 region is CASSLSEREQYF. The CDR3, as DNA: TGTGCCAGCAGCTTATCGGAGCGGGAGCAGTACTTC.